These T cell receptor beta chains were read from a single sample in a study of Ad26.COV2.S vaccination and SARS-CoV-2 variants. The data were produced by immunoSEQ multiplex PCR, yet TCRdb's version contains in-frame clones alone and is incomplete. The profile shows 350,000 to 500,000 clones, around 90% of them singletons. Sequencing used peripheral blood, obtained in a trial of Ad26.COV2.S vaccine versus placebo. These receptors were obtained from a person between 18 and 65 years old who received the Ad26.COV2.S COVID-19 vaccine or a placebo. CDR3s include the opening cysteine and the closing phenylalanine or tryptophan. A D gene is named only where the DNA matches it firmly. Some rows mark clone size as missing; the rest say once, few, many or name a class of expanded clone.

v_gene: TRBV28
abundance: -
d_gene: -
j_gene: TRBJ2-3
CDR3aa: CASRRDLTDTQYF
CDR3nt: TGTGCCAGCAGACGGGACCTCACAGATACGCAGTATTTT

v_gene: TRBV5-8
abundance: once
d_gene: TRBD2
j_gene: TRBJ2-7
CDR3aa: CASSSMLRLAGDYEQYF
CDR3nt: TGTGCCAGCAGCTCGATGCTCAGACTAGCGGGAGACTACGAGCAGTACTTC

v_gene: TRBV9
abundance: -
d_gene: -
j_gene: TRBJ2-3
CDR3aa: CASSPARTDTQYF
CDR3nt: TGTGCCAGCAGCCCGGCGCGGACAGATACGCAGTATTTT

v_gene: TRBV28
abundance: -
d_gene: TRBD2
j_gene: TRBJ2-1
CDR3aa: CASTTRLAVSDNEQFF
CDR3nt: TGTGCCAGCACGACCAGACTAGCGGTCTCCGACAATGAGCAGTTCTTC

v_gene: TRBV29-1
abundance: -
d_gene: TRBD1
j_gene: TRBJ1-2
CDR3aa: CSVLQGDGYTF
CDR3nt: TGCAGCGTGCTACAGGGGGATGGCTACACCTTC

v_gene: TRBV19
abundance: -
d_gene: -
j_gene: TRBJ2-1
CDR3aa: CASSIGVRATDNEQFF
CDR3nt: TGTGCCAGTAGTATAGGGGTGCGAGCAACCGACAATGAGCAGTTCTTC

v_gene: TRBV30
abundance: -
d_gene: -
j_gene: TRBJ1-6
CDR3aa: CAWSFGADSPLHF
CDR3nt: TGTGCCTGGAGTTTTGGGGCAGATTCACCCCTCCACTTT

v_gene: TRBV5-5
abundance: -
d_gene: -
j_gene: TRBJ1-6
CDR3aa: CASSVLSSYNSPLHF
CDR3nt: TGTGCCAGCAGCGTACTAAGCTCCTATAATTCACCCCTCCACTTT

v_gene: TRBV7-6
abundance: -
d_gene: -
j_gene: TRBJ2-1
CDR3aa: CASSLESGRRGNEQFF
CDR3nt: TGTGCCAGCAGCTTAGAGTCTGGGAGAAGAGGGAATGAGCAGTTCTTC

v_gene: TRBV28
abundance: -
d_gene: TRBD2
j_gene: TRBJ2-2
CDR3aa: CASIRGRSGELFF
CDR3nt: TGTGCCAGCATTCGCGGGAGATCCGGGGAGCTGTTTTTT

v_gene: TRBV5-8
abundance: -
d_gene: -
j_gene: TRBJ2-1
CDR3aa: CASSMRHGSYNEQFF
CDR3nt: TGTGCCAGCAGCATGAGGCATGGCTCCTACAATGAGCAGTTCTTC

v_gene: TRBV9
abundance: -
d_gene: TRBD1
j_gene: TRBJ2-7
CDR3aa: CASSSQGDEQYF
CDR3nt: TGTGCCAGCAGCTCCCAGGGGGACGAGCAGTACTTC

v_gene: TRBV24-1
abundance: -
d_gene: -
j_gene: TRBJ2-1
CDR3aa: CATSDLDSDTYNEQFF
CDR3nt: TGTGCCACCAGTGATCTAGACAGTGACACCTACAATGAGCAGTTCTTC

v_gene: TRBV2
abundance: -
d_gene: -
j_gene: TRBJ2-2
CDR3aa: CASIGQMNTGELFF
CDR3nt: TGTGCCAGCATTGGCCAGATGAACACCGGGGAGCTGTTTTTT

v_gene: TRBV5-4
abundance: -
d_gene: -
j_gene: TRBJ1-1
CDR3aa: CASSFFGNTEAFF
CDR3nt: TGTGCCAGCAGCTTCTTCGGGAACACTGAAGCTTTCTTT

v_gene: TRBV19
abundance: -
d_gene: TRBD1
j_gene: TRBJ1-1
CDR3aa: CASRSRTGHRGNTEAFF
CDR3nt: TGTGCCAGTAGAAGCCGGACAGGGCATCGGGGTAACACTGAAGCTTTCTTT

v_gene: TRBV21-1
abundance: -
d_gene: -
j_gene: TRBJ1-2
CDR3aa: CARPDRGRRGYTF
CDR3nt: TGTGCCAGACCCGACAGGGGGCGTAGAGGCTACACCTTC

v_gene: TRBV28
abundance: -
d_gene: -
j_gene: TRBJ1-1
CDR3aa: CASSLSFTEAFF
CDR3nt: TGTGCCAGCAGTTTATCGTTCACTGAAGCTTTCTTT

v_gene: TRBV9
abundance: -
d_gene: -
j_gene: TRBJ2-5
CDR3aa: CASSVAKRAPPETQYF
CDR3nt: TGTGCCAGCAGCGTAGCTAAGCGGGCACCACCGGAGACCCAGTACTTC

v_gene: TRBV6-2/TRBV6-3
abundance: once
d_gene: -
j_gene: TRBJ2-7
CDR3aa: CASSYVEQYF
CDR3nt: TGTGCCAGCAGTTATGTCGAGCAGTACTTC

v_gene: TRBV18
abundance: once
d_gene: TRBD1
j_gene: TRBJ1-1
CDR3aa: CASSPEGARTEAFF
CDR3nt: TGTGCCAGCTCACCCGAGGGGGCGAGGACTGAAGCTTTCTTT

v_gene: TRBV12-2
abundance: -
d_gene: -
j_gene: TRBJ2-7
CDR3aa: CASRPGSLHEQYF
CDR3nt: TGTGCAAGTCGCCCAGGGTCTCTTCACGAGCAGTACTTC

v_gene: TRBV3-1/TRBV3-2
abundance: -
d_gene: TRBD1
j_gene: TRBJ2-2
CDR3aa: CASSQEPRGHTGELFF
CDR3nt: TGTGCCAGCAGCCAAGAACCCAGGGGGCACACCGGGGAGCTGTTTTTT

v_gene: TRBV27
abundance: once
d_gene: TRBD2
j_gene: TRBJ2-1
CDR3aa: CASSLSGLAVYNEQFF
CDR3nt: TGTGCCAGCAGTTTGTCGGGACTAGCGGTCTACAATGAGCAGTTCTTC

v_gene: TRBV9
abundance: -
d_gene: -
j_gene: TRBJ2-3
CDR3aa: CASSEGEPDTQYF
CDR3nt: TGTGCCAGCAGTGAGGGGGAGCCAGATACGCAGTATTTT

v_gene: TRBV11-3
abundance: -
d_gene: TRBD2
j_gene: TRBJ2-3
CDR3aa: CASSLSLAGGPSDTQYF
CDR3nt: TGTGCCAGCAGCTTAAGTTTAGCGGGAGGGCCATCAGATACGCAGTATTTT

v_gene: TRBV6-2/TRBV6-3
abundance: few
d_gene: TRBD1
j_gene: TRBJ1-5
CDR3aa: CASSWTGGNQPQHF
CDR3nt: TGTGCCAGCAGTTGGACAGGGGGCAATCAGCCCCAGCATTTT

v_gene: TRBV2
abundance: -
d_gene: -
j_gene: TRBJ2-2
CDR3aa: CASRGGTGELFF
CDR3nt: TGTGCCAGCCGGGGCGGCACCGGGGAGCTGTTTTTT

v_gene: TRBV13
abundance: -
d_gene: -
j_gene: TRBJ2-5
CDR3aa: CASSLRQGVQETQYF
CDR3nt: TGTGCCAGCAGCTTACGCCAAGGGGTCCAAGAGACCCAGTACTTC

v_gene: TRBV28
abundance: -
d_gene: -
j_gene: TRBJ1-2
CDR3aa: CASSLTTGSYGYTF
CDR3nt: TGTGCCAGCAGTTTAACCACAGGGAGCTATGGCTACACCTTC

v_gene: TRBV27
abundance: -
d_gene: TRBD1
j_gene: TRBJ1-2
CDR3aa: CASSLSLGDRAGYGYTF
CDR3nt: TGTGCCAGCAGTTTATCGTTAGGGGACAGGGCGGGCTATGGCTACACCTTC

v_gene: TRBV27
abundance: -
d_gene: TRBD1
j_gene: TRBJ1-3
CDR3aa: CASSLGQGFSGNTIYF
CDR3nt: TGTGCCAGCAGCCTGGGACAGGGTTTCTCTGGAAACACCATATATTTT

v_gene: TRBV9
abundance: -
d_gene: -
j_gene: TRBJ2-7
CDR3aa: CASSVAGAAYEQYF
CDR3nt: TGTGCCAGCAGCGTAGCGGGAGCCGCCTACGAGCAGTACTTC

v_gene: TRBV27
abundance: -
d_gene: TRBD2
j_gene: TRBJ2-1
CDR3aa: CASSFYFRLAGGSSYNEQFF
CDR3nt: TGTGCCAGCAGTTTTTATTTCAGACTAGCGGGAGGGAGCTCCTACAATGAGCAGTTCTTC

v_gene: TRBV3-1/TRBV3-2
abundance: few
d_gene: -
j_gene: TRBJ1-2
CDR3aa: CASSSREGFGGYTF
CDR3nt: TGTGCCAGCAGCTCAAGAGAGGGATTTGGTGGCTACACCTTC

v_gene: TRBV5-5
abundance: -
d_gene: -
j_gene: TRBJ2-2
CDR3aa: CASSLALGSGELFF
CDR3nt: TGTGCCAGCAGCTTGGCCCTCGGGTCCGGGGAGCTGTTTTTT

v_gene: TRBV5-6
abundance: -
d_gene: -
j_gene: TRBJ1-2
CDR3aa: CASSMAGVFNYGYTF
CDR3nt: TGTGCCAGCAGCATGGCAGGGGTATTTAACTATGGCTACACCTTC

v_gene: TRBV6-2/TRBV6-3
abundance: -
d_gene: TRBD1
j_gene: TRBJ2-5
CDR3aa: CASSTGQGMVETQYF
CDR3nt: TGTGCCAGCAGCACGGGACAGGGGATGGTGGAGACCCAGTACTTC

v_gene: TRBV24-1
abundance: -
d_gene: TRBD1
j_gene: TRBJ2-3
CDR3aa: CATSEAGTGESTDTQYF
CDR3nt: TGTGCCACCAGTGAGGCCGGGACAGGGGAAAGCACAGATACGCAGTATTTT

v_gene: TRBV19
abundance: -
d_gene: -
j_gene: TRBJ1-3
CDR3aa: CASSPQGTGNTIYF
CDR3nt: TGTGCCAGTAGTCCCCAGGGTACTGGAAACACCATATATTTT

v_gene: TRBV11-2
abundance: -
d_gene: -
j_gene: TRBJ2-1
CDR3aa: CASSLLREQFF
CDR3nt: TGTGCCAGCAGCTTACTACGCGAGCAGTTCTTC

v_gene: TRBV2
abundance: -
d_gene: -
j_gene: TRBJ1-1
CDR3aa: CATRGRGMNTEAFF
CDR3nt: TGTGCCACCCGGGGAAGGGGAATGAACACTGAAGCTTTCTTT

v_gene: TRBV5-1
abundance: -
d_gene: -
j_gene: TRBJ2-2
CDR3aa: CASSLRGAGELFF
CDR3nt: TGCGCCAGCAGCTTGAGGGGGGCCGGGGAGCTGTTTTTT

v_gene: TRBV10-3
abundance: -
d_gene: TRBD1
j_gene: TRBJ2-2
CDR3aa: CATRQGSTGELFF
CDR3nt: TGTGCCACGAGACAGGGCTCAACCGGGGAGCTGTTTTTT

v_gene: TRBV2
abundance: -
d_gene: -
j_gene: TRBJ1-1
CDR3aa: CASSESRTDSNTEAFF
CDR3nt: TGTGCCAGCAGTGAAAGTCGTACGGACAGTAACACTGAAGCTTTCTTT

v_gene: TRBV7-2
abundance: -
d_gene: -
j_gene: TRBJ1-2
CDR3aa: CASSSKREGAYGYTF
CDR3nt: TGTGCCAGCAGCTCAAAGCGGGAGGGTGCCTATGGCTACACCTTC

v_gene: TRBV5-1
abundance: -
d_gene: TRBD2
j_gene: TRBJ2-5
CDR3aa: CASSFSGQAGEVETQYF
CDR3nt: TGCGCCAGCAGCTTCTCGGGCCAAGCGGGAGAGGTCGAGACCCAGTACTTC

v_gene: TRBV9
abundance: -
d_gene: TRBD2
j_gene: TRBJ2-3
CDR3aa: CASSVGRGANADTQYF
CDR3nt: TGTGCCAGCAGCGTAGGGCGGGGGGCGAACGCAGATACGCAGTATTTT

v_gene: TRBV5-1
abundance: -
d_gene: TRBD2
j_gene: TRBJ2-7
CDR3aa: CASSLGLAGDSEQYF
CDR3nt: TGCGCCAGCAGCTTGGGACTAGCGGGAGACAGCGAGCAGTACTTC

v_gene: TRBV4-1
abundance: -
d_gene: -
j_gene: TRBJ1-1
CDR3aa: CASSQERAAGEAFF
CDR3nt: TGCGCCAGCAGCCAAGAACGGGCCGCCGGTGAAGCTTTCTTT

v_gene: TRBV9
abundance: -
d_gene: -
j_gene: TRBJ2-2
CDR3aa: CASSVPGREVNTGELFF
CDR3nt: TGTGCCAGCAGCGTACCCGGGCGGGAAGTGAACACCGGGGAGCTGTTTTTT

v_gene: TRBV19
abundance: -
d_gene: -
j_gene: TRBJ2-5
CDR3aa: CASSADSAETQYF
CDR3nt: TGTGCCAGTAGTGCCGACAGCGCGGAGACCCAGTACTTC

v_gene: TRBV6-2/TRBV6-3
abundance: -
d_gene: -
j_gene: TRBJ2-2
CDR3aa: CASSLSLAGVGELFF
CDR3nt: TGTGCCAGCAGTCTGTCCTTGGCGGGCGTCGGGGAGCTGTTTTTT

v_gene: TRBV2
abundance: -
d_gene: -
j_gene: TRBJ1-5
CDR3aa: CASGAGSNQPQHF
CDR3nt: TGTGCCAGCGGTGCAGGGTCAAATCAGCCCCAGCATTTT

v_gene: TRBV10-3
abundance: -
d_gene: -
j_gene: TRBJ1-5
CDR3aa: CAISESKPNSNQPQHF
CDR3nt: TGTGCCATCAGTGAGTCGAAACCAAATAGCAATCAGCCCCAGCATTTT

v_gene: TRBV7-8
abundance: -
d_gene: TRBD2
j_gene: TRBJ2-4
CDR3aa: CASSLEGSGSPVAKNIQYF
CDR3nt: TGTGCCAGCAGCTTAGAAGGTAGCGGGAGCCCTGTAGCCAAAAACATTCAGTACTTC

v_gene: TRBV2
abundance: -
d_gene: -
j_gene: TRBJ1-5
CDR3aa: CASSVGSLAQPQHF
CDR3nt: TGTGCCAGTAGTGTCGGGTCACTTGCACAGCCCCAGCATTTT

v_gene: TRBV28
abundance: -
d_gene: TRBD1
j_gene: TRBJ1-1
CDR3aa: CASSQTHRGRNTEAFF
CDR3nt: TGTGCCAGCAGTCAAACTCACAGGGGAAGGAACACTGAAGCTTTCTTT